The 7 T cell receptor beta chains below all came from one sample that was sequenced in a study of T cells after yellow fever vaccination. TCRdb independently ran MiXCR on the 5' RACE reads; one entry per CDR3 protein. The table has around 300,000 distinct CDR3 sequences, roughly 3.9% seen once. This specimen consisted of PBMCs, obtained 5 days after the yellow fever booster vaccination. Receptor source: a young man who received the YFV17D yellow fever vaccine.

This chain links TRBV9 with TRBJ2-6; no clear D. The CDR3 length is 15 residues. The ends were cut back, 3 bases at V and 2 bases at J, with 9 bases in the middle. The V gene's germline CDR1 is SGDLS and CDR2 YYNGEE. In DNA, the CDR3 is TGTGCCAGCAGCGCCTGGATTACTGGGGCCAACGTCCTGACTTTC. This translates into CASSAWITGANVLTF.

This chain uses TRBV7-2 with TRBJ2-7, with D uncertain. The germline V gene has CDR1 SGHTA and CDR2 FQGNSA. This CDR3 spans 14 amino acids. With 4 bases removed from V and 0 bases from J, the gap between germline ends came to 10 bases. The CDR3 DNA follows: TGTGCCAGCAGCTCCCCGGTAAGCTCCTACGAGCAGTACTTC. It encodes CASSSPVSSYEQYF.

This clonotype turned up a few times. The chain joins TRBV7-8 to TRBJ1-4; no reliable D call. In germline, CDR1 is SGHVS, CDR2 FQNEAQ. Deletions cut 4 bases from V and 8 bases from J, with 11 bases between. This CDR3 comprises 13 residues. CDR3 sequence (DNA): TGTGCCAGCAGCTCAATCGGACGGGAAAAACTGTTTTTT. Translating it yields CASSSIGREKLFF.

This clonotype was counted a few times. The rearrangement joins TRBV20-1 to TRBJ1-6, with a weak D call TRBD1 (5 bases). This CDR3 region has 15 residues. In germline, CDR1 is DFQATT, CDR2 SNEGSKA (reference sequence). V was pared by 6 bases and J by 1 base, with 13 bases between. CDR3 nucleotides: TGCAGTGCCCCGGGTGGGGGGTCCTATAATTCACCCCTCCACTTT. Protein product: CSAPGGGSYNSPLHF.

This clonotype was seen at least ten times. V usage is TRBV11-2 and J usage is TRBJ2-3; 12 bases line up with TRBD2. The CDR3 runs to 18 residues. Germline loops: CDR1 SGHAT, CDR2 FQNNGV. V lost 5 bases, J lost 1 base, and 10 bases stayed unmatched. CDR3 residues: CASSAASGGGLGTDTQYF. The CDR3 DNA follows: TGTGCCAGCAGCGCCGCTAGCGGGGGGGGCTTGGGCACAGATACGCAGTATTTT.

This clonotype was found a few times. The chain links TRBV6-5 to TRBJ1-2; TRBD1 agrees at 7 bases. V dropped 2 bases and J dropped 4; count of bases not matched to a gene: 7. CDR1 is MNHEY and CDR2 is SVGAGI in the germline V gene. This CDR3 has 15 residues. CDR3 amino acids: CASSYQQGLGYGYTF. CDR3 in DNA: TGTGCCAGCAGTTACCAACAGGGGTTAGGCTATGGCTACACCTTC.

At least ten counts were recorded for this clonotype. This rearrangement joins TRBV5-1 to TRBJ2-7, with D possibly being TRBD2 (6 bases). The V and J ends lost 4 bases and 5 bases respectively, with 19 bases between them. Germline-derived CDR1 and CDR2 are SGHRS and YFSETQ. This CDR3 is built from 15 residues. CDR3 DNA sequence: TGCGCCAGCAGCAAGATCCTGGGGGGTTTCGACGAGCAGTACTTC. As protein: CASSKILGGFDEQYF.